The 13 T cell receptor beta chains listed next were all sequenced from one sample in a study of T cells in Graves' hyperthyroidism and ophthalmopathy. There were TCR beta CDR3 regions amplified from RNA transcripts. TCR CDR3 regions were first amplified by RT-PCR with HTBI primers. TCRdb called the multiplex PCR reads again in MiXCR, with one record for every CDR3 protein. The data contain about 610,000 distinct CDR3 sequences, about 16% of them singletons. Input material: blood. The receptors were gathered from a woman aged 40 to 49 with Graves' ophthalmopathy.

This clonotype was counted between two and nine times. This chain uses TRBV27 with TRBJ2-2; no firm D call. Germline CDR1 reads MNHEY; CDR2 reads SMNVEV (reference sequence). This CDR3 has 13 amino acids. V was clipped by 5 bases and J by 3 bases, with 7 bases between them. The CDR3 here is CASSTLDTGELFF. DNA of the CDR3: TGTGCCAGCAGTACCCTCGACACCGGGGAGCTGTTTTTT.

This clonotype appeared many times. The chain joins TRBV5-1 to TRBJ2-3; 15 nucleotides line up with TRBD2. Trimming at V came to 4 bases and at J to 5 bases, leaving 14 bases not matched to a gene. This CDR3 is 19 amino acids long. The germline CDR1 and CDR2 sequences are SGHRS and YFSETQ. CDR3 in DNA: TGCGCCAGCAGCATGGGACTAGCGGGGGGCCTCGAATATGGAGATACGCAGTATTTT. It yields the protein CASSMGLAGGLEYGDTQYF.

V usage is TRBV7-8 and J usage is TRBJ2-1; TRBD2 aligns across 11 bases. Germline CDR1 reads SGHVS; CDR2 reads FQNEAQ. The CDR3 spans 15 residues. J gave up 7 bases and V 1 base, and 3 bases lay outside the gene matches. The CDR3 DNA follows: TGTGCCAGCAGCTTAGGAGTAGCGGGAGGGAATGAGCAGTTCTTC. It encodes CASSLGVAGGNEQFF.

The chain's CDR3 is CASSLNTNSPLHF. The CDR3 bases are TGTGCCAGCAGTTTAAACACCAATTCACCCCTCCACTTT. The rearrangement uses TRBV27 and TRBJ1-6; no firm D call. Trimming shortened V by 2 bases and J by 7 bases, and 6 bases separated the two germline ends. This CDR3 spans 13 amino acids. The germline V gene has CDR1 MNHEY and CDR2 SMNVEV (reference sequence).

This clonotype has more than one count but fewer than ten. The chain links TRBV3-1 to TRBJ2-3; D remains unclear. With the DNA end fitting TRBJ1-5 better, the J assignment may be wrong. The CDR3 is made up of 12 amino acids. Germline V lookup: CDR1 LGHDT, CDR2 YNNKEL (reference sequence). CDR3 in DNA: TGTGCCAGCAGCCAATCCTCAGATACGCAGCATTTT. Translated, it gives CASSQSSDTQHF.

This chain connects TRBV4-2 to TRBJ2-7; D remains ambiguous. Germline CDR1 reads LGHNA; CDR2 reads YNFKEQ. Between the trimmed V and J ends, which lost 5 bases and 5 bases, there was a span of 16 bases. This CDR3 comprises 14 residues. CDR3 protein: CASSFGLEWNEQYF. The DNA of the CDR3 is TGTGCCAGCAGCTTTGGCCTAGAATGGAACGAGCAGTACTTC.

Details on this clonotype: A much larger clone lies one base from this, so it may be a read error. This rearrangement joins TRBV29-1 to TRBJ2-1; 7 bases match TRBD2. Germline values: CDR1 SQVTM, CDR2 ANQGSEA. J gave up 7 bases and V 7 bases, and 19 bases lay outside the gene matches. The CDR3 runs 16 residues. The chain's CDR3 is CSAVPLQSGVVNEQFF. CDR3 bases: TGCAGCGCTGTTCCTCTCCAAAGCGGGGTTGTTAATGAGCAGTTCTTC.

This chain links TRBV6-9 with TRBJ2-1, with D perhaps TRBD1 (6 bases). The CDR3 sequence is 15 residues long. The germline V and J ends were trimmed by 3 bases and 4 bases, with 13 bases remaining between them. Germline V gene data show CDR1 as MNHGY and CDR2 as SVAAGI. For the CDR3, the DNA is TGTGCCAGCAGTTACTTCTTACAGGGATACAATGAGCAGTTCTTC. This translates into CASSYFLQGYNEQFF.

At least ten counts were recorded for this clonotype. V and J are TRBV11-2 and TRBJ2-7, with D perhaps TRBD2 (7 bases). CDR3 length: 15 residues. CDR1 and CDR2 (germline): SGHAT, FQNNGV. Trimming removed 4 bases from V and 0 bases from J, with 13 bases in between. CDR3 sequence reads: CASSSWRGHSYEQYF. CDR3 coding DNA: TGTGCCAGCAGCTCTTGGCGGGGGCACTCCTACGAGCAGTACTTC.

This chain uses TRBV24-1 with TRBJ2-3, with 7 bases aligning to TRBD2. The CDR3 is 12 residues long. Germline V gene data show CDR1 as KGHDR and CDR2 as SFDVKD. Trimming at V came to 9 bases and at J to 9 bases, leaving 8 bases not matched to a gene. Written as DNA, the CDR3 is TGTGCCACCCGGGCTGCGGGGGAGACGCAGTATTTT. This gives the protein CATRAAGETQYF.

This clonotype was counted ten times or more. The chain uses TRBV6-1 and TRBJ2-7; tentatively, D is TRBD1 or TRBD2 (5 bases each). From germline, CDR1 is MNHNS and CDR2 SASEGT. The CDR3 contains 16 residues. V lost 8 bases and J lost 0, with 20 bases in between. The CDR3 sequence: CASRKSGTTSSYEQYF. DNA for the CDR3: TGTGCCAGCCGGAAGTCCGGGACCACCAGCTCCTACGAGCAGTACTTC.

This clonotype came up many times. The V call is TRBV5-6, the J call TRBJ1-4; D unresolved. Per germline, CDR1 SGHDT and CDR2 YYEEEE. CDR3 length: 15 residues. Trimming shortened V by 0 bases and J by 5 bases, and 11 bases separated the two germline ends. The CDR3 coding sequence is TGTGCCAGCAGCTTGGATGGGCCGTTAAATGAAAAACTGTTTTTT. This translates into CASSLDGPLNEKLFF.

This clonotype was recorded a few times. The rearrangement links TRBV6-1 to TRBJ2-6; D ambiguous. Per the germline V gene, CDR1 is MNHNS and CDR2 is SASEGT. There are 15 residues in the CDR3. Trimming left V 6 bases short and J 0 bases short, with 9 bases between. CDR3 sequence: CASSSRSSGANVLTF. DNA for the CDR3: TGTGCCAGCAGCTCTCGGAGCTCTGGGGCCAACGTCCTGACTTTC.